Below, 32 T cell receptor beta chains from the same sample are listed, as sequenced in a study of CD8 T cells in Susac syndrome. RNA in amounts of about 0.5 to 1 ug was reverse transcribed with random hexamers. TCRdb re-derived calls from the immunoSEQ multiplex PCR reads in MiXCR, one entry per CDR3 protein. The table has fewer than 350,000 distinct CDR3 sequences, about 89% seen once. The sequenced material came from CD8+ T cells from PBMCs. The receptor set was obtained from a human donor with multiple sclerosis.

This chain uses TRBV4-3 with TRBJ1-1, with D possibly TRBD1 on 5 matching bases. Germline assignment: CDR1 LGHNA and CDR2 YSLEER. The V end lost 0 bases, the J end lost 11 bases, and 16 bases lay between the germline ends. The CDR3 is made up of 14 amino acids. CDR3 amino acids: CASSQDGTGPRAFF. The CDR3 region has the DNA TGCGCCAGCAGCCAAGATGGGACGGGACCTCGGGCTTTCTTT.

This clonotype has more than one count but fewer than ten. This chain uses TRBV6-2 or TRBV6-3 with TRBJ1-4; D is ambiguous. Germline values: CDR1 MNHEY, CDR2 SVGEGT. Trimming left V 7 bases short and J 3 bases short, with 6 bases between. This CDR3 is 12 amino acids long. The CDR3 loop is CASTAANEKLFF. CDR3 nucleotide sequence: TGTGCCAGCACCGCAGCTAATGAAAAACTGTTTTTT.

This sequence joins TRBV7-9 and TRBJ2-1, with TRBD2 as a possible D gene (6 bases). Per the germline V gene, CDR1 is SEHNR and CDR2 is FQNEAQ (reference sequence). The CDR3 loop spans 15 amino acids. With 5 bases removed from V and 3 bases from J, the gap between germline ends came to 14 bases. CDR3 loop: CASSPRGNLYNEQFF. As DNA, the CDR3 is TGTGCCAGCAGCCCCCGGGGGAACCTCTACAATGAGCAGTTCTTC.

This chain connects TRBV27 to TRBJ2-3; 11 positions match TRBD2. CDR3 size: 16 residues. The germline gives CDR1 MNHEY, CDR2 SMNVEV (reference sequence). Trimming at V came to 5 bases and at J to 0 bases, leaving 4 bases not matched to a gene. The CDR3 reads CASSLRTSGSTDTQYF. The CDR3 DNA reads TGTGCCAGCAGTCTCCGGACTAGCGGGAGCACAGATACGCAGTATTTT.

The chain recombines TRBV15 with TRBJ1-1, with D possibly matching TRBD1 (5 bases). Trimming shortened V by 0 bases and J by 5 bases, and 16 bases separated the two germline ends. This CDR3 region has 16 residues. Germline V gene sequence: CDR1 LNHNV, CDR2 YYDKDF (reference sequence). Here the CDR3 reads CATSRDYSGPRTEAFF. In DNA, the CDR3 is TGTGCCACCAGCAGAGATTATTCGGGGCCGAGGACTGAAGCTTTCTTT.

This rearrangement joins TRBV5-1 to TRBJ2-7; no clear D. V shed 0 bases and J shed 2 bases, with 9 bases lying between them. The CDR3 has 14 residues. The germline CDR1 and CDR2 sequences are SGHRS and YFSETQ. CDR3 sequence (DNA): TGCGCCAGCAGCTTGGGTTCGGCACCCTACGAGCAGTACTTC. It yields the protein CASSLGSAPYEQYF.

V and J are TRBV7-9 and TRBJ2-3; the D is unclear. Per germline, CDR1 SEHNR and CDR2 FQNEAQ (reference sequence). Trimming took 4 bases from V and 1 from J, leaving 12 bases between them. CDR3 length equals 15 residues. This CDR3 reads CASSSYGERTDTQYF. The CDR3 DNA reads as TGTGCCAGCAGCTCATACGGCGAGCGCACAGATACGCAGTATTTT.

This chain joins TRBV29-1 and TRBJ1-1; D is undetermined. In germline, CDR1 is SQVTM, CDR2 ANQGSEA. Trimming took off 3 bases at V and 0 bases at J, with 2 bases between the two ends. The CDR3 is 11 amino acids. CDR3: CSVEMNTEAFF. The CDR3, as DNA: TGCAGCGTTGAGATGAACACTGAAGCTTTCTTT.

The chain uses TRBV20-1 and TRBJ2-7; 8 bases line up with TRBD2. Germline V gene lookup returns CDR1 DFQATT and CDR2 SNEGSKA (reference sequence). The CDR3 length is 14 residues. V dropped 6 bases and J dropped 3; count of bases not matched to a gene: 10. The CDR3 DNA follows: TGCAGTGCAAAATGGGTAGCGGGAATCTACGAGCAGTACTTC. Amino acid sequence: CSAKWVAGIYEQYF.

This sequence joins TRBV29-1 and TRBJ2-3; perhaps TRBD2 as D (6 bases). V dropped 0 bases and J dropped 2 bases, with 18 bases sitting between them. Germline CDR1 reads SQVTM; CDR2 reads ANQGSEA. This CDR3 is 17 amino acids long. The CDR3 protein is CSVEDWRSRGPTDTQYF. The CDR3 region has the DNA TGCAGCGTTGAAGATTGGAGGTCGCGGGGCCCCACAGATACGCAGTATTTT.

In its sample, this clonotype was seen a few times. The CDR3 sequence: CASSQEGWELFF. The CDR3 DNA reads as TGCGCCAGCAGCCAAGAAGGTTGGGAGCTGTTTTTT. The chain has TRBV4-3 and TRBJ2-2; D unresolved. The CDR3 length is 12 residues. From germline, CDR1 is LGHNA and CDR2 YSLEER. The V and J ends lost 0 bases and 9 bases respectively, with 5 bases between them.

This clonotype was observed once. The V call is TRBV4-1, the J call TRBJ1-5, with TRBD1 as a possible D gene (5 bases). The germline V gene encodes CDR1 MGHRA and CDR2 YSYEKL. The CDR3 totals 16 residues. The ends were cut back, 1 base at V and 0 bases at J, with 10 bases in the middle. The CDR3 here is CASSQAGGSSNQPQHF. The DNA for the CDR3 is TGCGCCAGCAGCCAAGCTGGGGGGAGTAGCAATCAGCCCCAGCATTTT.

This clonotype was seen just once. The genes are TRBV11-1 and TRBJ2-1, with D possibly matching TRBD2 (6 bases). The CDR3 runs 14 residues. The V gene's germline CDR1 is SGHAT and CDR2 FQDESV (reference sequence). V was clipped by 5 bases and J by 6 bases, with 14 bases between them. This CDR3 reads CASSPMGGANEQFF. The CDR3 DNA follows: TGTGCCAGCAGCCCCATGGGGGGTGCCAATGAGCAGTTCTTC.

The chain links TRBV29-1 to TRBJ2-1, with TRBD2 matching 12 bases. V dropped 7 bases and J dropped 0; count of bases not matched to a gene: 10. Germline CDR1 and CDR2: SQVTM and ANQGSEA. The CDR3 covers 17 residues. This CDR3 reads CSGWTSGELSSYNEQFF. Written as DNA, the CDR3 is TGCAGCGGATGGACTAGCGGGGAATTAAGCTCCTACAATGAGCAGTTCTTC.

The chain combines TRBV28 with TRBJ2-7; D is unclear. The ends were cut back, 4 bases at V and 3 bases at J, with 7 bases in the middle. The CDR3 has 12 amino acids. Per the germline V gene, CDR1 is MDHEN and CDR2 is SYDVKM. CDR3 sequence reads: CASSSPDYEQYF. The CDR3 bases are TGTGCCAGCAGTTCCCCGGACTACGAGCAGTACTTC. Supplemented by reference TRBV28 and TRBJ2-7, the full variable domain reads DVKVTQSSRYLVKRTGEKVFLECVQDMDHENMFWYRQDPGLGLRLIYFSYDVKMKEKGDIPEGYSVSREKKERFSLILESASTNQTSMYLCASSSPDYEQYFGPGTRLTVT.

The CDR3 loop is CASDQANYGYTF. CDR3 bases: TGTGCCAGCGACCAGGCTAACTATGGCTACACCTTC. The chain recombines TRBV12-3 or TRBV12-4 with TRBJ1-2; no reliable D call. The CDR3 length is 12 residues. Trimming left V 8 bases short and J 0 bases short, with 7 bases between.

The chain recombines TRBV7-9 with TRBJ2-2; D might be TRBD2 (5 bases). The germline gives CDR1 SEHNR, CDR2 FQNEAQ (reference sequence). There are 16 residues in the CDR3. Trimming took 1 base from V and 4 from J, leaving 13 bases between them. The CDR3 DNA follows: TGTGCCAGCAGCTTAGGACCGACACGGGGCACCGGGGAGCTGTTTTTT. Encoded protein: CASSLGPTRGTGELFF.

The V and J genes are TRBV5-8 and TRBJ2-1; TRBD1 agrees at 10 bases. The CDR3 has 16 residues. J lost 5 bases, V lost 1 base, and 6 bases had no gene match. Germline CDR1 is SGHTS and CDR2 is YDEGEE. The CDR3 here is CASSLWGTGDNNEQFF. The CDR3 nucleotides read TGTGCCAGCAGCTTGTGGGGGACAGGGGACAACAATGAGCAGTTCTTC.

This clonotype was seen just once. The V gene is TRBV7-9, the J gene TRBJ2-6, with 7 bases matching TRBD1. The length of the CDR3 is 19 residues. In germline, CDR1 is SEHNR, CDR2 FQNEAQ (reference sequence). V dropped 3 bases and J dropped 0; count of bases not matched to a gene: 11. For the CDR3, the DNA is TGTGCCAGCAGCTTGTCTTCGGGACAGCTCCTCTCTGGGGCCAACGTCCTGACTTTC. Translating it yields CASSLSSGQLLSGANVLTF. Looking up the rest from reference TRBV7-9 and TRBJ2-6 gives the full variable domain: DTGVSQNPRHKITKRGQNVTFRCDPISEHNRLYWYRQTLGQGPEFLTYFQNEAQLEKSRLLSDRFSAERPKGSFSTLEIQRTEQGDSAMYLCASSLSSGQLLSGANVLTFGAGSRLTVL.

The chain has TRBV20-1 and TRBJ1-5; TRBD1 matches at 7 bases. Trimming removed 1 base from V and 0 bases from J; junction bases left unmatched: 24. The CDR3 contains 22 residues. Germline CDR1 DFQATT, CDR2 SNEGSKA (reference sequence). As DNA, the CDR3 is TGCAGTGCTAGAGGTCCCCCCGACAGGGCAACTCATGTAATATATAGCAATCAGCCCCAGCATTTT. Its translation: CSARGPPDRATHVIYSNQPQHF.

This chain uses TRBV11-2 with TRBJ2-1; the D call may be TRBD1 or TRBD2 (5 bases each). The CDR3 extends over 15 amino acids. CDR1 and CDR2 (germline): SGHAT, FQNNGV. Trimming pared 6 bases from V and 4 bases from J, leaving 16 bases between. Here the CDR3 reads CASRAGGAKYNEQFF. CDR3 nucleotide sequence: TGTGCCAGCAGGGCTGGGGGAGCGAAGTACAATGAGCAGTTCTTC.

The CDR3 nucleotides read TGTGCCAGCAGTTTATTTTACGAACGGACACCCATGAACACTGAAGCTTTCTTT. Amino acids: CASSLFYERTPMNTEAFF. The chain uses TRBV27 and TRBJ1-1, with D perhaps matching TRBD1 (5 bases). The CDR3 covers 18 residues. V was cut by 1 base and J by 0 bases, with 18 bases left in between. CDR1 is MNHEY and CDR2 is SMNVEV in the germline V gene (reference sequence).

J is TRBJ2-1 and V is TRBV4-3, with TRBD2 matching 9 bases. The length of the CDR3 is 17 residues. Germline values: CDR1 LGHNA, CDR2 YSLEER. J lost 10 bases, V lost 2 bases, and 15 bases had no gene match. The CDR3 nucleotides are TGCGCCAGCAGCCAATACCAATCTCCGGGACTAGCTAGCGAGCAGTTCTTC. This encodes CASSQYQSPGLASEQFF.

The V call is TRBV29-1, the J call TRBJ2-3, with D perhaps TRBD1 or TRBD2 (6 bases each). Trimming pared 3 bases from V and 6 bases from J, leaving 13 bases between. CDR1 and CDR2 from the germline V gene are SQVTM and ANQGSEA. This CDR3 comprises 13 residues. DNA for the CDR3: TGCAGCGTTGAGTCGACTAGGGGGGATACGCAGTATTTT. Its protein is CSVESTRGDTQYF.

The chain carries TRBV6-5 and TRBJ2-1, with 7 bases matching TRBD2. CDR1 is MNHEY, CDR2 SVGAGI, per germline. The CDR3 runs 17 residues. The V and J ends lost 2 bases and 0 bases, in that order; junction bases with no gene match: 7. The CDR3 region is CASSYLWVAGSYNEQFF. CDR3 coding DNA: TGTGCCAGCAGTTACCTATGGGTAGCGGGCTCCTACAATGAGCAGTTCTTC.

The gene calls are TRBV7-2 and TRBJ2-1; 9 nucleotides match TRBD2. The CDR3 totals 19 residues. The V gene end was trimmed by 0 bases and the J gene end by 1 base; junction bases not matched to a gene: 10. Germline V gene lookup returns CDR1 SGHTA and CDR2 FQGNSA. CDR3 amino acids: CASSLAYGSTSGSYNEQFF. The CDR3, as DNA: TGTGCCAGCAGCTTAGCATATGGCTCCACTAGCGGGTCCTACAATGAGCAGTTCTTC.

This chain connects TRBV9 to TRBJ2-1; TRBD2 agrees at 11 bases. This CDR3 has 17 residues. V lost 2 bases, J lost 2 bases, and 6 bases stayed unmatched. Germline V lookup: CDR1 SGDLS, CDR2 YYNGEE. For the CDR3, the DNA is TGTGCCAGCAGCGTCGCCGGACTAGCGGGTACCTACAATGAGCAGTTCTTC. Translated: CASSVAGLAGTYNEQFF. Full variable domain (remainder filled in from reference TRBV9 and TRBJ2-1): DSGVTQTPKHLITATGQRVTLRCSPRSGDLSVYWYQQSLDQGLQFLIQYYNGEERAKGNILERFSAQQFPDLHSELNLSSLELGDSALYFCASSVAGLAGTYNEQFFGPGTRLTVL.

The J gene is TRBJ1-5, the V gene TRBV10-3; the D gene is possibly TRBD1 (6 bases). From germline, CDR1 is ENHRY and CDR2 SYGVKD. Trimming took off 4 bases at V and 0 bases at J, with 10 bases between the two ends. This CDR3 has 15 amino acids. This chain's CDR3 is CAISGRGDSNQPQHF. The CDR3 DNA reads as TGTGCCATCAGTGGTAGGGGGGATAGCAATCAGCCCCAGCATTTT.

The chain employs TRBV2 and TRBJ2-7; 13 bases match TRBD2. CDR3 length equals 17 residues. Unmatched junction bases numbered 9, after V lost 4 bases and J lost 3 bases. Germline CDR1 is SNHLY and CDR2 is FYNNEI. For the CDR3, the DNA is TGTGCCAGCAGTGCTCAACTAGCGGGGGGGCTTAGCTACGAGCAGTACTTC. Protein product: CASSAQLAGGLSYEQYF.

The chain links TRBV28 to TRBJ2-5; 7 positions agree with TRBD2. The CDR3 is made up of 18 amino acids. The V gene's germline CDR1 is MDHEN and CDR2 SYDVKM. V trimming: 1 base; J trimming: 2 bases; junction bases outside the gene matches: 13. The CDR3 spells CASSLFDPRAGEQETQYF. DNA of the CDR3: TGTGCCAGCAGTTTATTCGACCCCCGGGCGGGGGAGCAAGAGACCCAGTACTTC.

This chain uses TRBV3-1 with TRBJ2-7, with TRBD1 as a possible D gene (6 bases). The ends were cut back, 0 bases at V and 9 bases at J, with 18 bases in the middle. The CDR3 has 15 amino acids. Germline CDR1 LGHDT, CDR2 YNNKEL (reference sequence). The CDR3 region is CASSQDVASVGGQYF. In DNA, the CDR3 is TGTGCCAGCAGCCAAGATGTTGCCTCAGTAGGGGGGCAGTACTTC.

The chain recombines TRBV15 with TRBJ1-1, with D possibly TRBD1 on 5 matching bases. This CDR3 region has 14 residues. V was pared by 1 base and J by 3 bases, with 9 bases between. Germline CDR1 reads LNHNV; CDR2 reads YYDKDF (reference sequence). CDR3 nucleotides: TGTGCCACCAGCAGAGCGACAGAGTACACTGAAGCTTTCTTT. Its protein product is CATSRATEYTEAFF.